This T cell receptor (beta chain) appears in the sequencing data of a study of cytomegalovirus exposure and HLA in healthy donors. PCR used 60 Vbeta primers and 13 Jbeta primers. TCRdb's table, derived via immunoSEQ multiplex PCR, lists solely in-frame clones and lacks some. Here the sample spans 110,000 to 150,000 clones, about four fifths being singletons. To note about this clone: An end of the junction does not agree with germline; a read error may underlie this.

Sequencing input: PBMCs. The origin of this receptor is a middle-aged woman in good health and CMV-seropositive.

CDR3 residues: CTSSYAGEREQYF. CDR3 DNA sequence: TGTACCAGCAGCTACGCCGGGGAACGCGAGCAGTACTTC. J is TRBJ2-7 and V is TRBV11-2; tentatively, D is TRBD2 (5 bases). This CDR3 region has 13 residues. Germline V gene lookup returns CDR1 SGHAT and CDR2 FQNNGV.